The 2 T cell receptor beta chains listed next were all sequenced from one sample in a study of immune evolution from preneoplasia to lung adenocarcinoma. Assay: immunoSEQ multiplex PCR; the TCRdb copy retains only in-frame clones and omits some. The sample lists approximately 2,000 clones; around four fifths were seen once. The sample comprised FFPE adjacent normal lung tissue. The source of these receptors is a person between 55 and 80 years old with lung adenocarcinoma.

This clone has a single count. The J gene is TRBJ1-1, the V gene TRBV2, with a tentative D call TRBD1 (6 bases). Trimming removed 5 bases from V and 8 bases from J, with 12 bases in between. This CDR3 is 12 amino acids long. Germline values: CDR1 SNHLY, CDR2 FYNNEI. The CDR3 is CASSKGGPEAFF. The CDR3, as DNA: TGTGCCAGCAGTAAAGGGGGACCCGAAGCTTTCTTT. Full variable domain (outside the CDR3, taken from reference TRBV2 and TRBJ1-1): EPEVTQTPSHQVTQMGQEVILRCVPISNHLYFYWYRQILGQKVEFLVSFYNNEISEKSEIFDDQFSVERPDGSNFTLKIRSTKLEDSAMYFCASSKGGPEAFFGQGTRLTVV.

The chain carries TRBV18 and TRBJ1-5, with D tentatively TRBD1 (5 bases). V was cut by 3 bases and J by 3 bases, with 12 bases left in between. This CDR3 is 15 amino acids long. Germline CDR1 and CDR2: KGHSH and LQKENI. The CDR3 DNA reads as TGTGCCAGCTCACCCCAGCAGGGATTCAATCAGCCCCAGCATTTT. This gives the protein CASSPQQGFNQPQHF.